This record looks at one TCR beta chain sequence and its context. What it binds is unknown. These data are taken from a study of cytomegalovirus exposure and HLA in healthy donors. CDR1 and CDR2 (germline): MDHEN, SYDVKM. V shed 6 bases, J shed 3 bases, and the junction held 14 bases outside the gene matches. The CDR3 extends over 17 amino acids. Study findings and constraints: In a later analysis, compared with equally common non-associated chains, HLA-associated beta chains were more expanded. Sequencing likely caused a cluster of highly shared sequence variants.

Primers for the PCR totalled 60 Vbeta and 13 Jbeta. Clones were sequenced by immunoSEQ multiplex PCR, and TCRdb holds only the in-frame ones, with some missing. The sample yields around 78,000 clones, about 81% seen once. This TCR derives from a woman in her forties or fifties in good health and CMV-seronegative. Input material: PBMCs. This sequence joins TRBV28 and TRBJ2-3, with TRBD2 matching 8 bases. The CDR3 region is CASRERETFTGTDTQYF. In DNA, the CDR3 is TGTGCCAGCAGGGAGCGGGAGACTTTTACGGGGACAGATACGCAGTATTTT.